A selection of T cell receptor beta chains follows, all from one sample in a study of human T cells and chemical hapten exposure. TCRdb reanalysed the RACE reads using MiXCR and keeps one entry per CDR3 protein. The sample includes 120,000 to 150,000 distinct CDR3 sequences, over 9.5% of them seen just once. The sample was whole blood, taken in connection with sensitization to the hapten diphenylcyclopropenone (DPC). These receptors all come from a woman between 50 and 59 years old with alopecia areata. Some clones in this sample may be carry-over from other donors' samples. Each CDR3 is given with its conserved first and last residue. A D gene is named only where the DNA matches it firmly. A clone size is listed for some rows: how often the clone was seen (once, few, many), or a class if it is expanded.

V,J,size,D,DNA,CDR3
TRBV7-2,TRBJ2-7,few,-,TGTGCCAGCAGCTTAGTCCTTGCTAAGAGCTCCTACGAGCAGTACTTC,CASSLVLAKSSYEQYF
TRBV18,TRBJ2-3,many,-,TGTGCCAGCTCACTTGACCTGGGACGGAGCAGCACAGATACGCAGTATTTT,CASSLDLGRSSTDTQYF
TRBV20-1,TRBJ2-1,-,TRBD2,TGCAGTGCTAGAGATCCGGGACTAGCGGTCTATGAGCAGTTCTTC,CSARDPGLAVYEQFF
TRBV20-1,TRBJ1-1,-,-,TGCAGTGCCTCGACAGGGAACACTGAAGCTTTCTTT,CSASTGNTEAFF
TRBV2,TRBJ2-7,-,-,TGTGCCACCCAGAGAGCGGGTTCGTCCTACGAGCAGTACTTC,CATQRAGSSYEQYF
TRBV5-6,TRBJ2-7,few,-,TGTGCCAGCAGCTTAGGGGCCGAGCAGTACTTC,CASSLGAEQYF
TRBV5-1,TRBJ1-1,-,-,TGCGCCAGCAGCCAAGTCGGAGGGGGCACTGAAGCTTTCTTT,CASSQVGGGTEAFF
TRBV19,TRBJ2-2,few,TRBD2,TGTGCCACCGGGACTAGCGGGATAACCGGGGAGCTGTTTTTT,CATGTSGITGELFF
TRBV30,TRBJ1-1,-,-,TGTGCCTGGAGTGCTTTTCAGGCGGGTGAAGCTTTCTTT,CAWSAFQAGEAFF
TRBV5-1,TRBJ2-5,-,TRBD1,TGCGCCAGCAGCCAGGGACAGCAAGAGACCCAGTACTTC,CASSQGQQETQYF
TRBV11-2,TRBJ2-7,-,TRBD1,TGTGCCAGCGAAAACAGGGGTCAAGGCGAGCAGTACTTC,CASENRGQGEQYF
TRBV30,TRBJ2-1,-,TRBD2,TGTGCCTGGAGTGTACGTGCTAGCGGGAGGGGGGATGAGCAGTTCTTC,CAWSVRASGRGDEQFF
TRBV12-3/TRBV12-4,TRBJ1-2,few,-,TGTGCCAGCAGTTTGGTCCTAGCTGGCTACACCTTC,CASSLVLAGYTF
TRBV2,TRBJ2-3,few,TRBD2,TGTGCCAGCAGTGGAGCGGGAGTGGTCACAGATACGCAGTATTTT,CASSGAGVVTDTQYF
TRBV20-1,TRBJ1-6,few,-,TGCAGTGCCGAGGAGTATAATTCACCCCTCCACTTT,CSAEEYNSPLHF
TRBV7-2,TRBJ1-6,many,-,TGTGCCAGCAGCCCGCCGGGGGGGGCAGTTGGTTCACCCCTCCACTTT,CASSPPGGAVGSPLHF
TRBV28,TRBJ2-3,few,-,TGTGCCAGCAGAAGCTACGATACGCAGTATTTT,CASRSYDTQYF
TRBV27,TRBJ2-7,many,-,TGTGCCAGCAGTTTATCGGGGACCGGCGAGCAGTACTTC,CASSLSGTGEQYF
TRBV21-1,TRBJ1-5,few,-,TGTGCCAGCACCCCCTACCCTGGACAGCCCCAGCATTTT,CASTPYPGQPQHF
TRBV7-2,TRBJ2-7,-,-,TGTGCCAGCAGCTTAGTACTAGATAGAGAGCAGTACTTC,CASSLVLDREQYF
TRBV10-3,TRBJ2-2,few,-,TGTGCCATCAAGCCGGGGCCCGGGGAGCTGTTTTTT,CAIKPGPGELFF
TRBV29-1,TRBJ2-5,-,TRBD1,TGCAGCGTTAGACAGGGGGGACGAGAGACCCAGTACTTC,CSVRQGGRETQYF
TRBV18,TRBJ2-7,many,TRBD1,TGTGCCAGCTCACCAGGGGACAGCTCCTACGAGCAGTACTTC,CASSPGDSSYEQYF
TRBV5-4,TRBJ2-2,many,-,TGTGCCAGCAGTCAACTCACTAGTGACACCGGGGAGCTGTTTTTT,CASSQLTSDTGELFF
TRBV18,TRBJ2-6,-,TRBD2,TGTGCCAGCTCACCACCGACTAGCGGGAGGGTTTCTGGGGCCAACGTCCTGACTTTC,CASSPPTSGRVSGANVLTF
TRBV29-1,TRBJ2-7,-,TRBD2,TGCAGCGTTGTCCTAGCGGCCTACGAGCAGTACTTC,CSVVLAAYEQYF
TRBV24-1,TRBJ2-1,few,-,TGTGCCACCAGTGAACGGACACACCGCCCCCATGAGCAGTTCTTC,CATSERTHRPHEQFF
TRBV11-3,TRBJ2-1,many,TRBD2,TGTGCCAGCAGCTTAGTCCGGGGCGGGAGACGGGAATACAATGAGCAGTTCTTC,CASSLVRGGRREYNEQFF
TRBV7-3,TRBJ2-2,many,-,TGTGCCAGCAGCTTAATGGGCTCGCCCGGGGAGCTGTTTTTT,CASSLMGSPGELFF
TRBV6-5,TRBJ2-3,-,-,TGTGCCAGCAGTCAAGGTCAGAGGGATACGCAGTATTTT,CASSQGQRDTQYF
TRBV10-2,TRBJ2-3,-,-,TGCGCCAGCAGTGGGGCCCCGGGTCGAGCAGCCTTCTCGGATACGCAGTATTTT,CASSGAPGRAAFSDTQYF
TRBV24-1,TRBJ2-1,-,TRBD2,TGTGCCACCAGTGCAGCTAGCGGATACAATGAGCAGTTCTTC,CATSAASGYNEQFF
TRBV7-9,TRBJ1-6,few,TRBD1,TGTGCCAGCAGCCAGGGACAGAATAATTCACCCCTCCACTTT,CASSQGQNNSPLHF
TRBV9,TRBJ2-3,-,-,TGTGCCAGCAGCGTAGCAGGGGCGCAGATAGATACGCAGTATTTT,CASSVAGAQIDTQYF
TRBV20-1,TRBJ2-5,-,TRBD2,TGCAGTGCTTGGACTAGCGGGAGTAAAGAGACCCAGTACTTC,CSAWTSGSKETQYF
TRBV10-3,TRBJ2-1,-,-,TGTGCCGCTTCTGGGGGAACCTACAATGAGCAGTTCTTC,CAASGGTYNEQFF
TRBV29-1,TRBJ2-5,few,-,TGCAGCGCGGGGGATAGAGAGACCCAGTACTTC,CSAGDRETQYF
TRBV7-2,TRBJ2-1,-,-,TGTGCCAGCAGCTTAGCGAGAGGGTCCGCTGAGCAGTTCTTC,CASSLARGSAEQFF
TRBV12-3/TRBV12-4,TRBJ2-7,-,TRBD1,TGTGCCAGCAGGCCCGGGACAGGGAGCTCCTACGAGCAGTACTTC,CASRPGTGSSYEQYF
TRBV28,TRBJ2-1,few,TRBD2,TGTGCCAGCAGTTTATTTAGCGGGCCCAATGAGCAGTTCTTC,CASSLFSGPNEQFF